This entry concerns a single T cell receptor beta chain. The sample originates from a study of blood T cell repertoires in COVID-19. Per germline, CDR1 WNHNN and CDR2 SYGVQD (reference sequence). Trimming took 3 bases from V and 3 from J; bases not matched to a gene: 6. CDR3 size: 15 residues. Using immunoSEQ multiplex PCR, the repertoire was profiled, and TCRdb retains in-frame clones only, with some absent. The table lists roughly 150,000 clones, about 83% of them singletons. The TCR comes from a woman older than 75 with acute or convalescent COVID-19. The chain recombines TRBV10-1 with TRBJ2-7; 9 bases agree with TRBD1. Sequenced sample: peripheral blood. This CDR3 reads CASSDTGGSGYEQYF. The CDR3 nucleotides read TGCGCCAGCAGTGATACAGGGGGCTCGGGCTACGAGCAGTACTTC.